The 29 T cell receptor beta chains below were found in one sample sequenced in a study of cytomegalovirus exposure and HLA in healthy donors. PCR amplification relied on 60 Vbeta primers (plus 13 Jbeta primers). Method: immunoSEQ multiplex PCR; TCRdb's copy keeps in-frame clones and lacks some. The sample has about 210,000 clones, about 79% seen once; the top ten hold 1.5% to 2%. Sequenced sample: PBMCs. Source of these receptors: a male donor in good health and CMV-seronegative.

This clone appeared a few times. The rearrangement links TRBV15 to TRBJ1-1; 10 bases line up with TRBD1. The V gene's germline CDR1 is LNHNV and CDR2 YYDKDF (reference sequence). J lost 4 bases, V lost 2 bases, and 7 bases had no gene match. The CDR3 extends over 16 amino acids. CDR3: CATSRRSGTGVTEAFF. The CDR3 DNA is TGTGCCACCAGCAGACGGTCCGGGACAGGGGTCACTGAAGCTTTCTTT.

This clone was seen a handful of times. The V call is TRBV6-6, the J call TRBJ1-5; maybe TRBD1 (6 bases). From germline, CDR1 is MNHNY and CDR2 SVGAGI (reference sequence). The germline V and J ends were trimmed by 6 bases and 4 bases, with 19 bases remaining between them. The CDR3 runs to 16 residues. The CDR3 nucleotides are TGTGCCAGCAGCACTGACGCCGCAGGGGAGAATCAGCCCCAGCATTTT. It is translated as CASSTDAAGENQPQHF.

This sequence joins TRBV7-3 and TRBJ2-5, with a weak D call TRBD2 (5 bases). Trimming removed 2 bases at V and 3 bases at J, with 16 bases between. The CDR3 is 16 residues long. Germline loops: CDR1 SGHTA, CDR2 FQGTGA. CDR3 DNA: TGTGCCAGCAGCTTATTCCCCGTGTTCGGGGAAGAGACCCAGTACTTC. Encoded protein: CASSLFPVFGEETQYF. Full variable domain (outside the CDR3, taken from reference TRBV7-3 and TRBJ2-5): GAGVSQTPSNKVTEKGKYVELRCDPISGHTALYWYRQSLGQGPEFLIYFQGTGAADDSGLPNDRFFAVRPEGSVSTLKIQRTERGDSAVYLCASSLFPVFGEETQYFGPGTRLLVL.

The chain has TRBV9 and TRBJ1-5, with 7 bases fitting TRBD1. Germline V gene lookup returns CDR1 SGDLS and CDR2 YYNGEE. Losses at the gene ends were 3 bases for V and 2 bases for J; bases not matched to a gene: 2. The CDR3 has 14 residues. CDR3 in DNA: TGTGCCAGCAGCGCCGACAGGGGCAATCAGCCCCAGCATTTT. Its protein product is CASSADRGNQPQHF.

The chain recombines TRBV5-3 with TRBJ1-2; D call uncertain. TRBV5-3 has ORF status, its function being uncertain. The CDR3 length is 14 residues. V shed 2 bases and J shed 8 bases, with 16 bases lying between them. In DNA, the CDR3 is TGTGCCAGAAGCTTACCCCCCCCGGGAAACGGCTACACCTTC. Protein: CARSLPPPGNGYTF.

The chain joins TRBV7-2 to TRBJ1-4; 8 nucleotides agree with TRBD1. CDR3 size: 15 residues. V trimming: 5 bases; J trimming: 5 bases; junction bases outside the gene matches: 7. Germline-derived CDR1 and CDR2 are SGHTA and FQGNSA. The chain's CDR3 is CASSPRTGLNEKLFF. Here the CDR3 DNA reads TGTGCCAGCAGCCCCCGGACAGGGTTGAATGAAAAACTGTTTTTT.

The count of this clone is one. The CDR3 loop reads CASSLVTSVSTDTQYF. The CDR3 bases are TGCGCCAGCAGCTTGGTTACTAGCGTAAGCACAGATACGCAGTATTTT. The chain carries TRBV5-1 and TRBJ2-3, with 7 bases identical to TRBD2. This CDR3 spans 16 amino acids. Germline assignment: CDR1 SGHRS and CDR2 YFSETQ. V was pared by 0 bases and J by 0 bases, with 4 bases of the junction left unmatched.

In DNA form, the CDR3 reads TGCGCCAGCAGCCAAGTGATAGACAGAGGCACAGATACGCAGTATTTT. Translating gives CASSQVIDRGTDTQYF. The chain joins TRBV4-3 to TRBJ2-3, with a weak D call TRBD1 (5 bases). The CDR3 runs 16 residues. Germline-derived CDR1 and CDR2 are LGHNA and YSLEER. Trimming removed 1 base at V and 1 base at J, with 12 bases between.

This clone was counted ten times or more. V gene TRBV2 combines with J gene TRBJ2-7; no firm D call. Looked up from germline, CDR1 is SNHLY and CDR2 is FYNNEI. The V and J ends lost 5 bases and 2 bases respectively, with 10 bases between them. The CDR3 is 13 amino acids. CDR3 in amino acids: CASSRSAPYEQYF. In DNA, the CDR3 is TGTGCCAGCAGTAGGAGCGCCCCCTACGAGCAGTACTTC.

J is TRBJ2-1 and V is TRBV29-1; weak D call: TRBD1 (5 bases). Looked up from germline, CDR1 is SQVTM and CDR2 is ANQGSEA. The V and J ends lost 4 bases and 12 bases respectively, with 19 bases between them. The CDR3 contains 13 residues. The chain's CDR3 is CSVVATRQLGQFF. The CDR3 region has the DNA TGCAGCGTTGTGGCGACACGACAGCTGGGGCAGTTCTTC.

This clone was picked up a small number of times. The chain links TRBV7-7 to TRBJ2-1, with TRBD2 matching 9 bases. From germline, CDR1 is SSHAT and CDR2 FNYEAQ (reference sequence). There are 18 residues in the CDR3. The trim removed 0 bases at V and 8 bases at J, leaving 14 bases unmatched. In DNA form, the CDR3 reads TGTGCCAGCAGCTTAGCGCCAGGGGTAGCTAGCGGGGTCGATGAGCAGTTCTTC. Amino acid sequence: CASSLAPGVASGVDEQFF.

The chain links TRBV7-9 to TRBJ2-7; a possible D gene is TRBD1 (5 bases). The V gene lost 4 bases and the J gene lost 2 bases, with 21 bases spanning the gap. Germline V gives CDR1 SEHNR, CDR2 FQNEAQ (reference sequence). The CDR3 is 17 amino acids. The CDR3 sequence is CASSSTSQGLGPYEQYF. The CDR3 bases are TGTGCCAGCAGCTCCACTTCCCAGGGCCTCGGGCCCTACGAGCAGTACTTC. The whole variable domain, remainder taken from reference TRBV7-9 and TRBJ2-7, is DTGVSQNPRHKITKRGQNVTFRCDPISEHNRLYWYRQTLGQGPEFLTYFQNEAQLEKSRLLSDRFSAERPKGSFSTLEIQRTEQGDSAMYLCASSSTSQGLGPYEQYFGPGTRLTVT.

CDR3 loop: CASSSGEGHISYEQYF. Written as DNA, the CDR3 is TGTGCCAGCAGCTCGGGGGAGGGACACATTTCCTACGAGCAGTACTTC. V is TRBV5-4 and J is TRBJ2-7, with D perhaps matching TRBD2 (7 bases). The CDR3 has 16 amino acids. V was shortened by 3 bases and J by 1 base, with 17 bases between the two germline ends. Germline-derived CDR1 and CDR2 are SGHNT and YYREEE (reference sequence).

This chain connects TRBV27 to TRBJ1-6; maybe TRBD1 (6 bases). Looked up from germline, CDR1 is MNHEY and CDR2 is SMNVEV (reference sequence). The CDR3 contains 16 residues. V dropped 5 bases and J dropped 0 bases, with 11 bases sitting between them. The CDR3 DNA follows: TGTGCCAGCAGTCGGGACATCCGCTCCTATAATTCACCCCTCCACTTT. This gives the protein CASSRDIRSYNSPLHF.

The CDR3 nucleotides are TGTGCCAGCAGTCCCACTGGGAGCCGGAGCCCCGCAACTAATGAAAAACTGTTTTTT. It translates to CASSPTGSRSPATNEKLFF. The J gene is TRBJ1-4, the V gene TRBV28; D unresolved. The CDR3 loop spans 19 amino acids. Germline V gene data show CDR1 as MDHEN and CDR2 as SYDVKM. V was trimmed by 5 bases and J by 0 bases, leaving 22 bases between them.

The chain links TRBV15 to TRBJ2-7; TRBD1 is a possible D gene (7 bases). The V gene's germline CDR1 is LNHNV and CDR2 YYDKDF (reference sequence). V was trimmed by 1 base and J by 2 bases, leaving 12 bases between them. CDR3 size: 15 residues. CDR3 coding DNA: TGTGCCACCAGCAGAGGAGACAGGGAGGCCTACGAGCAGTACTTC. Translation gives CATSRGDREAYEQYF. Together with reference TRBV15 and TRBJ2-7, the CDR3 gives the full variable domain: DAMVIQNPRYQVTQFGKPVTLSCSQTLNHNVMYWYQQKSSQAPKLLFHYYDKDFNNEADTPDNFQSRRPNTSFCFLDIRSPGLGDTAMYLCATSRGDREAYEQYFGPGTRLTVT.

This clone was observed once. The chain employs TRBV9 and TRBJ2-5, with D maybe TRBD1 (5 bases). Germline V gives CDR1 SGDLS, CDR2 YYNGEE. V dropped 1 base and J dropped 5 bases, with 18 bases sitting between them. The CDR3 is made up of 16 amino acids. CDR3 bases: TGTGCCAGCAGCGTATCATCATCAGGGTATCGGGAGACCCAGTACTTC. Protein sequence: CASSVSSSGYRETQYF.

The chain employs TRBV2 and TRBJ2-1, with D perhaps TRBD1 (5 bases). The V end lost 7 bases, the J end lost 12 bases, and 7 bases lay between the germline ends. The CDR3 is 9 amino acids. The germline V gene has CDR1 SNHLY and CDR2 FYNNEI. This chain's CDR3 is CASKGSQFF. CDR3 nucleotides: TGTGCCAGCAAGGGGTCGCAGTTCTTC.

The sample holds a few counts of this clone. The chain recombines TRBV9 with TRBJ2-5; D is possibly TRBD2 (5 bases). The V end was cut by 1 base, the J end by 1 base, with 8 bases between. Germline V lookup: CDR1 SGDLS, CDR2 YYNGEE. This CDR3 has 14 residues. CDR3 nucleotide sequence: TGTGCCAGCAGCGTAATGGGAGTCCAAGAGACCCAGTACTTC. Protein: CASSVMGVQETQYF.

V usage is TRBV6-6 and J usage is TRBJ2-1; TRBD1 is a possible D gene (6 bases). The CDR3 has 13 amino acids. The germline V and J ends were trimmed by 10 bases and 4 bases, with 14 bases remaining between them. CDR1 is MNHNY, CDR2 SVGAGI, per germline (reference sequence). The CDR3 protein is CATWDMSYNEQFF. As DNA, the CDR3 is TGTGCCACCTGGGACATGTCATACAATGAGCAGTTCTTC.

The V call is TRBV2, the J call TRBJ2-1; TRBD2 agrees at 14 bases. The trim removed 5 bases at V and 5 bases at J, leaving 29 bases unmatched. Germline V CDR1 and CDR2: SNHLY, FYNNEI. The CDR3 covers 24 residues. The CDR3 DNA reads TGTGCCAGCAGTATTTCCCGAGGCCCGCGCGGCAACGGGACTAGCGGGAGTTGTGACAATGAGCAGTTCTTC. Its translation: CASSISRGPRGNGTSGSCDNEQFF.

The chain recombines TRBV7-6 with TRBJ2-2; 13 nucleotides match TRBD2. With 4 bases clipped from V and 4 bases from J, the junction kept 3 bases outside the gene matches. The CDR3 consists of 16 residues. Germline V CDR1 and CDR2: SGHVS, FNYEAQ. The DNA of the CDR3 is TGTGCCAGCAGCTCTCGACTAGCGGGAGGCACCGGGGAGCTGTTTTTT. This gives the protein CASSSRLAGGTGELFF.

This clone has just a few counts. The identical CDR3 is also encoded by other nucleotide sequences in the sample. The J gene is TRBJ2-7, the V gene TRBV30; D not resolved. With 0 bases removed from V and 4 bases from J, the gap between germline ends came to 4 bases. The germline V gene has CDR1 GTSNPN and CDR2 SVGIG (reference sequence). This CDR3 contains 11 residues. CDR3 amino acids: CAWSVLYEQYF. The CDR3 nucleotides are TGTGCCTGGAGTGTACTTTACGAGCAGTACTTC.

This chain links TRBV4-2 with TRBJ2-6; D may be TRBD2 (5 bases). Germline V lookup: CDR1 LGHNA, CDR2 YNFKEQ. The ends were cut back, 1 base at V and 2 bases at J, with 9 bases in the middle. The CDR3 spans 16 residues. The CDR3, as DNA: TGTGCCAGCAGCCAAGCTGGGAGCACTGGGGCCAACGTCCTGACTTTC. Protein product: CASSQAGSTGANVLTF.

The gene calls are TRBV28 and TRBJ2-2; D is undetermined. Germline values: CDR1 MDHEN, CDR2 SYDVKM. CDR3 length: 13 residues. V lost 6 bases and J 5 bases, leaving 10 bases between the germline ends. CDR3 sequence (DNA): TGTGCCAGCAGACCGGGTCTTACCGGGGAGCTGTTTTTT. Translated, it gives CASRPGLTGELFF.

The chain links TRBV20-1 to TRBJ2-5; the D is unclear. Per germline, CDR1 DFQATT and CDR2 SNEGSKA (reference sequence). V was clipped by 4 bases and J by 6 bases, with 6 bases between them. This CDR3 spans 10 amino acids. CDR3 DNA sequence: TGCAGTGCTACCGTCCAGACCCAGTACTTC. Protein: CSATVQTQYF.

The rearrangement links TRBV29-1 to TRBJ2-1; 8 bases are shared with TRBD1. The CDR3 length is 14 residues. CDR1 SQVTM and CDR2 ANQGSEA come from the germline V gene. The V segment lost 6 bases and the J segment 1 base; nucleotides outside the gene matches: 5. The DNA of the CDR3 is TGCAGCGTCTCAAGACAGGGGTCCTACAATGAGCAGTTCTTC. It encodes CSVSRQGSYNEQFF.

The J gene is TRBJ2-5, the V gene TRBV5-1; D unclear. Germline CDR1 is SGHRS and CDR2 is YFSETQ. V lost 0 bases and J lost 2, with 5 bases in between. There are 13 residues in the CDR3. CDR3 sequence: CASSLERQETQYF. The CDR3 DNA reads TGCGCCAGCAGCTTGGAACGGCAAGAGACCCAGTACTTC.

In its sample, this clone was seen a few times. The V gene is TRBV7-2, the J gene TRBJ2-3; TRBD2 matches 11 bases. The CDR3 covers 18 residues. The V gene's germline CDR1 is SGHTA and CDR2 FQGNSA. V lost 3 bases to trimming and J lost 2 bases; unmatched junction nucleotides: 10. This CDR3 reads CASSLAPGLAETTDTQYF. The CDR3 bases are TGTGCCAGCAGCTTGGCCCCGGGACTAGCGGAGACCACAGATACGCAGTATTTT.